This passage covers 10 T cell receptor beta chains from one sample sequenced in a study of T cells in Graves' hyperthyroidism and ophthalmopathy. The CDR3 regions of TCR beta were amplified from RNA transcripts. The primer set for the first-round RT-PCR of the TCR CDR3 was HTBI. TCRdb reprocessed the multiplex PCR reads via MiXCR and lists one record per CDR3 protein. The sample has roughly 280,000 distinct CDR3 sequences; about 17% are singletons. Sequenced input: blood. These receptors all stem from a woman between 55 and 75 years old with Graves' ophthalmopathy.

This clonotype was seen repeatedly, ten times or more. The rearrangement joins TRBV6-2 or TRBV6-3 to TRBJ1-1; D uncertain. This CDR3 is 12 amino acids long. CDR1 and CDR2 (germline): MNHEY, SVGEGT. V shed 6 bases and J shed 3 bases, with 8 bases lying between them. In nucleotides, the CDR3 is TGTGCCAGCAGGGAGGGTGACACTGAAGCTTTCTTT. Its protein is CASREGDTEAFF.

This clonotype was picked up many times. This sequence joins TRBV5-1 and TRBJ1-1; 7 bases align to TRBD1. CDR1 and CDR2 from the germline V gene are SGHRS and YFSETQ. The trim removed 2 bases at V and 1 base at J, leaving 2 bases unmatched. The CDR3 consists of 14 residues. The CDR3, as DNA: TGCGCCAGCAGCTTAACAGGGGAGAACACTGAAGCTTTCTTT. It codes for CASSLTGENTEAFF.

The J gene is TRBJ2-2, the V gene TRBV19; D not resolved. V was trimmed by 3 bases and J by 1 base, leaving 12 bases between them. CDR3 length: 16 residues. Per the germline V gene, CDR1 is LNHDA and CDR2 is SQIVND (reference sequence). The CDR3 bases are TGTGCCAGTAGTATTTTCCAGGCAGGGAACACCGGGGAGCTGTTTTTT. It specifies CASSIFQAGNTGELFF.

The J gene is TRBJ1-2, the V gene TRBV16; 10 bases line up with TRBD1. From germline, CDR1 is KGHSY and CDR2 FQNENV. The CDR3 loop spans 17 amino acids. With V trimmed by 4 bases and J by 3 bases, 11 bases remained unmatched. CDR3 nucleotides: TGTGCCAGCAGCCTAGTTGTTCCGGGACAGGGGTACTATGGCTACACCTTC. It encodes CASSLVVPGQGYYGYTF.

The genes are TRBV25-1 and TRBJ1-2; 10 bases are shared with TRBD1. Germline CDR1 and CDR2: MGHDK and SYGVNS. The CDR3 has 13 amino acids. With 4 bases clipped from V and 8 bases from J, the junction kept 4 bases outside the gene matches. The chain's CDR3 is CASSVGTGDGYTF. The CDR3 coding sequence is TGTGCCAGCAGTGTTGGGACAGGGGACGGCTACACCTTC.

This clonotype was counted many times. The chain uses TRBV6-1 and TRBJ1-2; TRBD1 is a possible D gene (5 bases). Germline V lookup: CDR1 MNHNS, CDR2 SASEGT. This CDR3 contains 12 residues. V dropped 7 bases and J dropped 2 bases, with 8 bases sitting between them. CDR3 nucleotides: TGTGCCAGCACAGGGATAAACTATGGCTACACCTTC. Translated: CASTGINYGYTF.

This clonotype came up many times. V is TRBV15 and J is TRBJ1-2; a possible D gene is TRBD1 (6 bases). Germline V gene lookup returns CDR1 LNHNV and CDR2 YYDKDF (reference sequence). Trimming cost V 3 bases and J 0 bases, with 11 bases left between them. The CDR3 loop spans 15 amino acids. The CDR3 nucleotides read TGTGCCACCAGCAGTCAACAGGGTTCTAACTATGGCTACACCTTC. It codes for CATSSQQGSNYGYTF.

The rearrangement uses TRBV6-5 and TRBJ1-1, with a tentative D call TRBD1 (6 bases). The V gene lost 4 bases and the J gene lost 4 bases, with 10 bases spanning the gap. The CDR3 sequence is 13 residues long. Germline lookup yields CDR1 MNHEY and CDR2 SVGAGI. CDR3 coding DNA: TGTGCCAGCAGTTCCGGGGGGGCCACTGAAGCTTTCTTT. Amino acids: CASSSGGATEAFF.

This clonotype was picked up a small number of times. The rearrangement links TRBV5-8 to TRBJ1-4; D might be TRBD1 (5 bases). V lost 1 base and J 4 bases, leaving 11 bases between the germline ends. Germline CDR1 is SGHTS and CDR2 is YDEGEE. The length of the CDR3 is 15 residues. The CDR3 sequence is CASSLRGARNEKLFF. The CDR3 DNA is TGTGCCAGCAGCTTGCGAGGGGCACGTAATGAAAAACTGTTTTTT. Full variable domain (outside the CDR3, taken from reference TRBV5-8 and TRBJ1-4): EAGVTQSPTHLIKTRGQQATLRCSPISGHTSVYWYQQALGLGLQFLLWYDEGEERNRGNFPPRFSGRQFPNYSSELNVNALELEDSALYLCASSLRGARNEKLFFGSGTQLSVL.

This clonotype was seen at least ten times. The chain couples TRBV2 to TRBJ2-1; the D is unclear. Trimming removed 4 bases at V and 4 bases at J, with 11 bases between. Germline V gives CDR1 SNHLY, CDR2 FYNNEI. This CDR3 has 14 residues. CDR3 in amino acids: CASSVRLGYNEQFF. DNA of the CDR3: TGTGCCAGCAGTGTAAGGCTGGGGTACAATGAGCAGTTCTTC.